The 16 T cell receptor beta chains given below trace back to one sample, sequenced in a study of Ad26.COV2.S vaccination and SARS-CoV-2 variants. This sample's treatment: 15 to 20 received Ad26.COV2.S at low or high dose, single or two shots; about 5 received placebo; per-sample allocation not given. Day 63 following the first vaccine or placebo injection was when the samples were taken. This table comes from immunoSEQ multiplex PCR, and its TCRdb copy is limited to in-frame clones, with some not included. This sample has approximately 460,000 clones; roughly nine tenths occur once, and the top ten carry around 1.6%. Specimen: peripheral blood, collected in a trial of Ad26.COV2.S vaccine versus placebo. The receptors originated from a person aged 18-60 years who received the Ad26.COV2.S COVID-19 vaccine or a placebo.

CDR3 in DNA: TGTGCCACCAGTGATCCTAGTACCCCCTACAATGAGCAGTTCTTC. This encodes CATSDPSTPYNEQFF. V is TRBV24-1 and J is TRBJ2-1; D is unclear. The germline gives CDR1 KGHDR, CDR2 SFDVKD. Trimming shortened V by 3 bases and J by 2 bases, and 10 bases separated the two germline ends. This CDR3 contains 15 residues.

The CDR3 sequence is CASSRSVDLAKNIQYF. The CDR3 nucleotides are TGTGCCAGTAGTCGATCCGTAGACCTAGCCAAAAACATTCAGTACTTC. This chain connects TRBV19 to TRBJ2-4, with D uncertain. From germline, CDR1 is LNHDA and CDR2 SQIVND (reference sequence). Trimming pared 5 bases from V and 0 bases from J, leaving 14 bases between. CDR3 length: 16 residues.

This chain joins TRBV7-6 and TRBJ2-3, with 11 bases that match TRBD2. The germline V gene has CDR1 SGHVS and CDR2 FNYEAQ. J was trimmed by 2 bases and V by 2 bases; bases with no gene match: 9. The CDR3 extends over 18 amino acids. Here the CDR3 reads CASSLNSIAGGPTDTQYF. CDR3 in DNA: TGTGCCAGCAGCTTAAATTCGATAGCGGGAGGGCCCACAGATACGCAGTATTTT.

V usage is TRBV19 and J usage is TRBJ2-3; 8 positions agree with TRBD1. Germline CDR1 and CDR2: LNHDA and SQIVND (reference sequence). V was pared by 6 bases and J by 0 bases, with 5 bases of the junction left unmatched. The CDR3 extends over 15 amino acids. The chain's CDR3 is CASRDRGGSTDTQYF. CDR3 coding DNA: TGTGCCAGTAGAGACAGGGGCGGGAGCACAGATACGCAGTATTTT.

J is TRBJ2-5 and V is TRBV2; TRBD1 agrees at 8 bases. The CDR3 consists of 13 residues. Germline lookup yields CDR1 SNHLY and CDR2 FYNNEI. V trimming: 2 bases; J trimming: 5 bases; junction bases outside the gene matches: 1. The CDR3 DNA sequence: TGTGCCAGCAGTGAATACAGGGGGGAGACCCAGTACTTC. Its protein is CASSEYRGETQYF.

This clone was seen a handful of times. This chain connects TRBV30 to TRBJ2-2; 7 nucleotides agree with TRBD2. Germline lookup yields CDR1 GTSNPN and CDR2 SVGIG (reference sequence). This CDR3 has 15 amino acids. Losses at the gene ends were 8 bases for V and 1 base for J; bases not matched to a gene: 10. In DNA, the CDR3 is TGTGCCCGGGGTTTTCGGGGGGTGAACACCGGGGAGCTGTTTTTT. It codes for CARGFRGVNTGELFF.

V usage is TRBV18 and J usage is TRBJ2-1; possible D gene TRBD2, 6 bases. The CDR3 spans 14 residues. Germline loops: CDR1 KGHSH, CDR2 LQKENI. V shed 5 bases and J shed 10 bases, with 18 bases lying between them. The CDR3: CASSYSGRLGEQFF. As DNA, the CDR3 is TGTGCCAGCTCATATAGCGGTAGATTAGGGGAGCAGTTCTTC.

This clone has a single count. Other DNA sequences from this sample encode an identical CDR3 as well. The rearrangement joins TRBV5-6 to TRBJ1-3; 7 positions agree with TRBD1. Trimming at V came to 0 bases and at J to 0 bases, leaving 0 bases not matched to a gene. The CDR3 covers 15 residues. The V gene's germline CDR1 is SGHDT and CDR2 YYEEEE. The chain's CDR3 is CASSLDRGSGNTIYF. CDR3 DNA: TGTGCCAGCAGCTTGGACAGGGGCTCTGGAAACACCATATATTTT.

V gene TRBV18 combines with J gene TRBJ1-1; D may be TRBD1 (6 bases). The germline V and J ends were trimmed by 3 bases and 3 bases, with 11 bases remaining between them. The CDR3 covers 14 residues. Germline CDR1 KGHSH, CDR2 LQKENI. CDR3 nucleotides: TGTGCCAGCTCACCGCGGGGGGCGGACACTGAAGCTTTCTTT. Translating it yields CASSPRGADTEAFF.

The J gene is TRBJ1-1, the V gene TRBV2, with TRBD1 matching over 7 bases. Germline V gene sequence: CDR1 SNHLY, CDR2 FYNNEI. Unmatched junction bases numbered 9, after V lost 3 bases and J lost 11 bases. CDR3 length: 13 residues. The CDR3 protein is CASSELQGLWAFF. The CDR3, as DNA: TGTGCCAGCAGTGAGCTACAGGGGCTGTGGGCTTTCTTT.

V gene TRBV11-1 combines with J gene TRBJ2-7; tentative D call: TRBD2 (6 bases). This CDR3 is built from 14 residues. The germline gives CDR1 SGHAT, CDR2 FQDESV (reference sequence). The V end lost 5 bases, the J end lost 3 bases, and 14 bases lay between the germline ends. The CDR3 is CASSPQPGGYEQYF. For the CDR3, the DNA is TGTGCCAGCAGCCCACAACCCGGGGGCTACGAGCAGTACTTC.

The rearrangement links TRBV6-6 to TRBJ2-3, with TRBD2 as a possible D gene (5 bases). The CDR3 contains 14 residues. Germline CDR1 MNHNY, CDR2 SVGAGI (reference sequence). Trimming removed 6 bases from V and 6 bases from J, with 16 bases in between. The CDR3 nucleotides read TGTGCCAGCAGCTCCTCTGGATCGGGGGATACGCAGTATTTT. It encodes CASSSSGSGDTQYF.

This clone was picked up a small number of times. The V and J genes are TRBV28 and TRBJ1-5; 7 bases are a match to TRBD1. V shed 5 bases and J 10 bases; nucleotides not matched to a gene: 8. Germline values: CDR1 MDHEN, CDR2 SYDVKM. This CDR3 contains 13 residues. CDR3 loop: CASSRIDRAPQHF. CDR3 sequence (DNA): TGTGCCAGCAGTAGGATAGACAGGGCACCCCAGCATTTT. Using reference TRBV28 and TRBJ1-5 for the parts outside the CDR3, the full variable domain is DVKVTQSSRYLVKRTGEKVFLECVQDMDHENMFWYRQDPGLGLRLIYFSYDVKMKEKGDIPEGYSVSREKKERFSLILESASTNQTSMYLCASSRIDRAPQHFGDGTRLSIL.

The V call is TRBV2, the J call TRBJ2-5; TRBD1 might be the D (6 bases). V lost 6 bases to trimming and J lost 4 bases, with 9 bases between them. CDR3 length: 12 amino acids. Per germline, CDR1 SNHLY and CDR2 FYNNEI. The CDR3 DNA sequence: TGTGCCAGCAGCTGGACAGTAGAGACCCAGTACTTC. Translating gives CASSWTVETQYF. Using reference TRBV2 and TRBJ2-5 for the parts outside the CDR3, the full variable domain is EPEVTQTPSHQVTQMGQEVILRCVPISNHLYFYWYRQILGQKVEFLVSFYNNEISEKSEIFDDQFSVERPDGSNFTLKIRSTKLEDSAMYFCASSWTVETQYFGPGTRLLVL.

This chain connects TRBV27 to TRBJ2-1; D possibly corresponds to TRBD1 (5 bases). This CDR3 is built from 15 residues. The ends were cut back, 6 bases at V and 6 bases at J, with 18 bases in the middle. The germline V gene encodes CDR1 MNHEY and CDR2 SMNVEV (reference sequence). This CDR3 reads CASRLAQGPSNEQFF. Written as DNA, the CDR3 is TGTGCCAGCAGGTTAGCCCAGGGTCCGAGCAATGAGCAGTTCTTC.

The CDR3 sequence is CASIGTSTRGETQYF. CDR3 nucleotide sequence: TGTGCCAGCATCGGGACTAGCACCAGGGGAGAGACCCAGTACTTC. This chain connects TRBV11-2 to TRBJ2-5; 9 bases match TRBD2. After removal of 7 bases from V and 4 bases from J, the junction contained 10 bases not matched to a gene. This CDR3 has 15 amino acids. The germline gives CDR1 SGHAT, CDR2 FQNNGV.